The present entry profiles one T cell receptor (beta chain) with its context. Its antigen is as yet unknown. Points from the study as a whole: Whole repertoires were not studied in the larger cohort, only one V-J beta rearrangement.

TCRdb reanalysed the 5' RACE reads using MiXCR and keeps one entry per CDR3 protein. Of tens of thousands of distinct CDR3 sequences listed, approximately 25% were seen once; the top ten hold approximately 4%. Looked up from germline, CDR1 is KGHSH and CDR2 is LQKENI. The V gene lost 1 base and the J gene lost 2 bases, with 5 bases spanning the gap. The CDR3 is made up of 14 amino acids. The sequence was obtained from a female donor with breast cancer. The chain links TRBV18 to TRBJ2-2; no clear D. The sample taken for sequencing was memory CD4+ T cells sorted from blood. The subset here: memory CD4+ T cells, CD4+CD45RO+CD25-. CDR3 amino acids: CASSPLLNTGELFF. The DNA of the CDR3 is TGTGCCAGCTCACCACTACTTAACACCGGGGAGCTGTTTTTT.